A selection of T cell receptor beta chains follows, all from one sample in a study of regulatory T cells in long-lasting Graves disease. TCRdb independently ran MiXCR on the multiplex PCR reads; one entry per CDR3 protein. The sample carries 400,000 to 500,000 distinct CDR3 sequences, roughly 23% recorded once. Sequenced here: peripheral blood mononuclear cells (PBMCs), sampled when the disease was refractory, from a patient treated with antithyroid drugs. The receptors stem from a female donor with Graves disease. Each CDR3 is given with its conserved first and last residue. The D gene is left open where the match is weak.

V	D	J	CDR3
TRBV30	NA	TRBJ1-5	CAWKDGNSNQPQHF
TRBV19	NA	TRBJ2-2	CASRNPGELFF
TRBV29-1	NA	TRBJ2-5	CSALGAQETQYF
TRBV13	NA	TRBJ1-3	CASNHQGGRNTIYF
TRBV2	TRBD1	TRBJ1-1	CASTNRQGKNTEAFF
TRBV28	NA	TRBJ1-1	CASRAGQINTEAFF
TRBV20-1	NA	TRBJ2-5	CSARGTPREAAQETQYF
TRBV12-5	NA	TRBJ1-2	CASGLYGQDYGYTF
TRBV5-1	TRBD1	TRBJ1-1	CAGSFPDREGTEAFF
TRBV9	TRBD1	TRBJ2-5	CASSVAGGFETQYF
TRBV20-1	NA	TRBJ2-7	CSARISVGYEQYF
TRBV6-1	TRBD1	TRBJ1-1	CASRPGQDRTEAFF
TRBV27	NA	TRBJ2-1	CASSFGVGNNEQFF
TRBV29-1	NA	TRBJ2-2	CSVDRGGTGELFF
TRBV6-1	NA	TRBJ1-4	CASSTKQRYEKLFF
TRBV4-1	NA	TRBJ2-5	CASSRGVASDGGETQYF
TRBV6-2/TRBV6-3	TRBD1	TRBJ1-1	CASSYSRTGGARTEAFF
TRBV28	NA	TRBJ2-7	CASSSVTRGEYEQYF
TRBV12-3/TRBV12-4	TRBD1	TRBJ1-1	CASRPQGTLNTEAFF
TRBV3-1	TRBD1	TRBJ2-2	CASTRGRPDNAGELFF
TRBV6-1	NA	TRBJ1-2	CASSNLPGGTNYGYTF
TRBV2	TRBD2	TRBJ2-5	CAGSEALSGRETQYF
TRBV18	NA	TRBJ2-3	CASSTKSSGADTQYF
TRBV18	NA	TRBJ2-4	CASSPPAGKAKNIQYF
TRBV30	NA	TRBJ1-4	CACLDSREKLFF
TRBV9	TRBD1	TRBJ2-2	CASSVATGVNTGELFF
TRBV11-2	NA	TRBJ2-7	CASSFKTDYEQYF
TRBV2	NA	TRBJ2-7	CASNRESSSYEQYF
TRBV3-1	TRBD2	TRBJ2-2	CASSQGRLAAGELFF
TRBV30	NA	TRBJ1-2	CAWSPGGALSEGYTF
TRBV11-2	NA	TRBJ2-7	CASSLGSWKYF
TRBV7-9	NA	NA	CAGSSPGVGETQYF
TRBV29-1	NA	TRBJ2-2	CSVEGTDNTGELFF
TRBV20-1	TRBD2	TRBJ2-7	CSARDLGLGSRYEQYF
TRBV7-2	NA	TRBJ2-2	CASSQALPHGELFF
TRBV2	NA	TRBJ2-7	CASTGARNEQYF
TRBV6-1	TRBD1	TRBJ1-5	CASRPDRESKPQHF
TRBV5-1	TRBD1	TRBJ2-7	CASSRDAGTGRAEQYF
TRBV5-1	NA	TRBJ2-5	CASSRQDPTGETQYF
TRBV6-2/TRBV6-3	TRBD2	TRBJ2-3	CASSSRTSGRDTQYF
TRBV9	NA	TRBJ2-2	CASSGPTSTTGELFF
TRBV12-3/TRBV12-4	TRBD1	TRBJ1-1	CASSRQGDDIEAFF
TRBV20-1	TRBD2	TRBJ2-5	CSAREIAGGETQYF
TRBV20-1	TRBD2	TRBJ2-7	CSAGLANEQYF
TRBV2	TRBD1	TRBJ1-5	CASRMGQGSQPQHF
TRBV11-2	TRBD2	TRBJ2-3	CASKASGNTDTQYF
TRBV28	TRBD2	TRBJ2-5	CATEIRRTSGRGETQYF
TRBV7-7	NA	TRBJ2-5	CASSLTDVKETQYF